This T cell receptor (beta chain) was sequenced in a study of vaccination effects on CD4 cells after COVID-19. Study results and limitations: Marked clonal contraction of infection- and vaccine-induced clones was seen late after vaccination. Early post-infection timepoints were missing from the study, which also had few convalescent patients.

This clone appeared once. Antigen: not known. Viral peptide pool expansion of antigen-specific CD4+ T cells preceded sequencing in the ViraFEST assay. The authors isolated CD4+ T cells after roughly 10 days of culture. SARS-CoV-2 infected the person between March and December 2020, as confirmed by PCR. Supplemented with about 9.9 IU/ml IL-2 and 7.5 to 10 ug/ml peptides, a few million PBMC per well were kept in culture. Fresh IL-2-containing medium replaced half the medium on days 3 and 7. CDR1 is SGHDT and CDR2 is YYEEEE in the germline V gene. CDR3 length: 13 amino acids. Trimming left V 2 bases short and J 6 bases short, with 12 bases between. Using immunoSEQ multiplex PCR, the repertoire was profiled, and TCRdb retains in-frame clones only, with some absent. The sample holds under 20,000 clones, roughly 72% seen once.

This TCR was recovered from a human donor who had a prior SARS-CoV-2 infection. The sample in question was CD4+ T cells from PBMCs cultured with SARS-CoV-2 spike peptides, obtained before COVID-19 vaccination. The chain employs TRBV5-6 and TRBJ2-7; D call uncertain. This CDR3 reads CASSFLPDPEQYF. CDR3 DNA sequence: TGTGCCAGCAGCTTCCTCCCTGATCCCGAGCAGTACTTC.